This TCR beta chain was profiled in a study of spatial heterogeneity in lung cancer. About the study: Alpha-chain detections were consistently fewer than beta-chain detections among the sequences. Across the raw uncorrected reads, a unique TCR and UMI combination was observed, on average, more than ten times.

Of note for this clonotype: Its antigen is undetermined.

TCRdb redid the calling of the 5' RACE reads with MiXCR, one entry per CDR3 protein. In the table there are over 90,000 distinct CDR3 sequences, roughly 10% of which are singletons. Findings and limits, study-wide: The study found ubiquitous expanded tumor TCRs in blood more at resection than follow-up.

The germline V gene encodes CDR1 SGHDN and CDR2 FVKESK. J gave up 10 bases and V 2 bases, and 4 bases lay outside the gene matches. The CDR3 totals 13 residues. Stated time point: sample taken at primary tumor resection. Unsorted whole RNA from tumor, nontumor lung or frozen PBMC underwent sequencing. The sequencing used PBMCs, collected at surgery. The sequence derives from a male donor with early-stage non-small cell lung cancer. The chain combines TRBV14 with TRBJ2-1; 8 nucleotides agree with TRBD1. DNA for the CDR3: TGTGCCAGCAGCCAAACAAGGACAGGGGAGCAGTTCTTC. It specifies CASSQTRTGEQFF. The full variable domain, in which reference TRBV14 and TRBJ2-1 provide the parts outside the CDR3, is EAGVTQFPSHSVIEKGQTVTLRCDPISGHDNLYWYRRVMGKEIKFLLHFVKESKQDESGMPNNRFLAERTGGTYSTLKVQPAELEDSGVYFCASSQTRTGEQFFGPGTRLTVL.